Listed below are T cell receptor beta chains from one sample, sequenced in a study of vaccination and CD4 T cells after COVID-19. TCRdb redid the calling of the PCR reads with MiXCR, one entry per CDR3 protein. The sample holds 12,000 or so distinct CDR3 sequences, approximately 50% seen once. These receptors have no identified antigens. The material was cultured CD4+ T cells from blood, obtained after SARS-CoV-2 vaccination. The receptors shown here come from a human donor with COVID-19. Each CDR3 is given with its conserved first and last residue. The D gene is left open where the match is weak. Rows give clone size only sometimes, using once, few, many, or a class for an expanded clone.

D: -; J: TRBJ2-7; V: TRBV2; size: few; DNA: TGTGCCAGCAGTGTTACAGGGCGACACGAGCAGTACTTC; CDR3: CASSVTGRHEQYF
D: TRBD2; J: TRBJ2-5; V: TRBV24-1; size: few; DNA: TGTGCCACCAGTGATTCTAGCGGGGTGCGGGGGACCCAGTACTTC; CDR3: CATSDSSGVRGTQYF
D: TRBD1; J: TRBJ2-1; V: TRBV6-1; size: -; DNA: TGTGCCAGCAGCCGAAACAGGGGGCGCTCAATTGAGCAGTTCTTC; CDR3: CASSRNRGRSIEQFF
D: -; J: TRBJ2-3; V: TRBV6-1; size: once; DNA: TGTGCCAGCAGTACTAGAGATACGCAGTATTTT; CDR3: CASSTRDTQYF
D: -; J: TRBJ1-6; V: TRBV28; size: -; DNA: TGTGCCAGCAGTTCACGACGGTATAATTCACCCCTCCACTTT; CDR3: CASSSRRYNSPLHF
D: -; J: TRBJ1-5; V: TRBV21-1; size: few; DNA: TGTGCCAGCAGCAAAGAAGCTGCCGGCAATCAGCCCCAGCATTTT; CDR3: CASSKEAAGNQPQHF
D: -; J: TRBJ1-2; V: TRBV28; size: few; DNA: TGTGCCAGCGCAGCTAACTATGGCTACACCTTC; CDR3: CASAANYGYTF
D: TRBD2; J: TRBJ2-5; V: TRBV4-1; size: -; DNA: TGCGCCAGCAGCCCCTTAACCAGCGGGGGGGCCGCAGAGACCCAGTACTTC; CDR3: CASSPLTSGGAAETQYF
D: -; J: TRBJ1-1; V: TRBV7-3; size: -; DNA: TGTGCCAGCAGCTTAATGCCAGCGATGAACACTGAAGCTTTCTTT; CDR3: CASSLMPAMNTEAFF
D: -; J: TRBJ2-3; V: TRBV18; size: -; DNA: TGTGCCAGCTCACTCCGGGACAAGCTCACAGATACGCAGTATTTT; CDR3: CASSLRDKLTDTQYF
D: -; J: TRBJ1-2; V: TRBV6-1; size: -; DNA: TGTGCCAGCCAGGACCTAGCCCTCATCTATGGCTACACCTTC; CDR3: CASQDLALIYGYTF
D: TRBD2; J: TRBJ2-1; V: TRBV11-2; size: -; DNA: TGTGCCAGCAGCTTGAACCTAGCGGGAAGGGACAACAATGAGCAGTTCTTC; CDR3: CASSLNLAGRDNNEQFF
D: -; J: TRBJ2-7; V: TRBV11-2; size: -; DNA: TGTGCCAGCAGCTTAGATCGAACGGGGGACTTCCTGAGTTCCTACGAGCAGTACTTC; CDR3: CASSLDRTGDFLSSYEQYF
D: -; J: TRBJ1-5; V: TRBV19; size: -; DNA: TGTGCCAGTAAAATTTCCTCGGGAGATCAGCCCCAGCATTTT; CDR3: CASKISSGDQPQHF
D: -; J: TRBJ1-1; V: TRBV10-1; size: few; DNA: TGCGCCAGCAGTGAGGCGGTTAACACTGAAGCTTTCTTT; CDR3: CASSEAVNTEAFF